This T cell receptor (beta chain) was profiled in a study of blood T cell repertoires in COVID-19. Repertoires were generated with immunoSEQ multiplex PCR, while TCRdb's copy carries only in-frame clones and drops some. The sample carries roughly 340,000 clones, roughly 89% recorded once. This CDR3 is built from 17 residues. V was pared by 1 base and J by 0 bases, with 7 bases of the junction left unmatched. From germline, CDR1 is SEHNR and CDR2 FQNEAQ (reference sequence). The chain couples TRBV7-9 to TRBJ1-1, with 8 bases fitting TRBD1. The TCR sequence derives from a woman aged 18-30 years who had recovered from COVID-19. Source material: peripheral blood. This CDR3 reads CASSLGYTGGMNTEAFF. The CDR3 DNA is TGTGCCAGCAGCTTAGGGTACACAGGGGGTATGAACACTGAAGCTTTCTTT. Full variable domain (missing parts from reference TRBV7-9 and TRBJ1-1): DTGVSQNPRHKITKRGQNVTFRCDPISEHNRLYWYRQTLGQGPEFLTYFQNEAQLEKSRLLSDRFSAERPKGSFSTLEIQRTEQGDSAMYLCASSLGYTGGMNTEAFFGQGTRLTVV.